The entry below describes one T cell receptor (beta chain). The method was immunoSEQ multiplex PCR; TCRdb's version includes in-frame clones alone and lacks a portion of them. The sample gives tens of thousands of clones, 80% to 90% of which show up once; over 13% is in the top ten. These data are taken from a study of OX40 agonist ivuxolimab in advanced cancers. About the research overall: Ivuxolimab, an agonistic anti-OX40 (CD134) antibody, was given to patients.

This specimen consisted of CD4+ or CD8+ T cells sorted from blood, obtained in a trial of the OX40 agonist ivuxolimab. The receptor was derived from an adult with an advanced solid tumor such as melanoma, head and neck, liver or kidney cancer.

CDR3 sequence reads: CASSLGTGYEQYF. CDR3 coding DNA: TGTGCCAGCAGCTTAGGGACAGGGTACGAGCAGTACTTC. The chain is built from TRBV7-9 and TRBJ2-7; 8 positions match TRBD1. The V segment lost 1 base and the J segment 4 bases; nucleotides outside the gene matches: 0. The germline V gene has CDR1 SEHNR and CDR2 FQNEAQ (reference sequence). The CDR3 totals 13 residues.